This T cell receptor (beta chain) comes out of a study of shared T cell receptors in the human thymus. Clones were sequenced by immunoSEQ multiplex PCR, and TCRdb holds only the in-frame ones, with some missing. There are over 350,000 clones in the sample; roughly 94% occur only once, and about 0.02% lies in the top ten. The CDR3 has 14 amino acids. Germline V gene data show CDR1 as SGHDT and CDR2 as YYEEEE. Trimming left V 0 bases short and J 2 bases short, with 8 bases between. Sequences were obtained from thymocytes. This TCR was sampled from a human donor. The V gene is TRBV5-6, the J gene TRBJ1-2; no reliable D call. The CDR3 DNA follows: TGTGCCAGCAGCTTGGCCTGGGGAAACTATGGCTACACCTTC. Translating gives CASSLAWGNYGYTF.